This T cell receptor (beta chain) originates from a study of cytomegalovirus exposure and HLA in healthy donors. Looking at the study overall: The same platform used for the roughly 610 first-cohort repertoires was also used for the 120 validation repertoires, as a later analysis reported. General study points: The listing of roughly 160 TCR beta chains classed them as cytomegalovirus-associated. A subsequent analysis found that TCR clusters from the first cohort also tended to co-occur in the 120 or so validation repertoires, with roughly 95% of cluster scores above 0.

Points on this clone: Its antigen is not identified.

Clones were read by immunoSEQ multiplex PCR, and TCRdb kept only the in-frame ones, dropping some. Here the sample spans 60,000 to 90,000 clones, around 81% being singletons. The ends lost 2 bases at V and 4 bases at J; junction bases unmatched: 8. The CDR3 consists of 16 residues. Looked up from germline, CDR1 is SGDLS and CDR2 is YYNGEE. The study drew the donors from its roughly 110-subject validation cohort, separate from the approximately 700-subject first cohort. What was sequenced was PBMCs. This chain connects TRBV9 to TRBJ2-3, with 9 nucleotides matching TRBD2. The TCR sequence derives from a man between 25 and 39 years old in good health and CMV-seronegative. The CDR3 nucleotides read TGTGCCAGCAGCGTTTCTCCAGCGGGGGGCCCAGATACGCAGTATTTT. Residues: CASSVSPAGGPDTQYF. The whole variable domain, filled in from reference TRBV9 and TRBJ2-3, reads DSGVTQTPKHLITATGQRVTLRCSPRSGDLSVYWYQQSLDQGLQFLIQYYNGEERAKGNILERFSAQQFPDLHSELNLSSLELGDSALYFCASSVSPAGGPDTQYFGPGTRLTVL.